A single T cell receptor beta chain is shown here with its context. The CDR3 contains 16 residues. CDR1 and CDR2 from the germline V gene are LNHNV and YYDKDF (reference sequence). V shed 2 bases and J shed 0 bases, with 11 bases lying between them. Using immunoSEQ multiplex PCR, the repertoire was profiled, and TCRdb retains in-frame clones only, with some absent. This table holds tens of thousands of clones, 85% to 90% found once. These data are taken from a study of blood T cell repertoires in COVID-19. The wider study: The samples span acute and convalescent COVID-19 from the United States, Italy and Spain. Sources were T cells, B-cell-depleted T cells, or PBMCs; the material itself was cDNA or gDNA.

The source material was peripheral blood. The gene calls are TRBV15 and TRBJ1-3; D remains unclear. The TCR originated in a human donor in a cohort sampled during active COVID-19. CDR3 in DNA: TGTGCCACCAGCAGATCACGGCCGGGCTCTGGAAACACCATATATTTT. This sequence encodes CATSRSRPGSGNTIYF.